This TCR beta chain was sequenced for a study of CD8 T cells in ankylosing spondylitis. The study's findings and limits: It appeared that ankylosing spondylitis blood was characterized by a TCR beta motif of roughly 8 highly homologous variants. Earlier reports found some motif variants in synovial fluid and blood in reactive arthritis. Disease-linked clones bore a CD8+ phenotype and were relatively rare in peripheral blood.

This CDR3 region has 14 residues. V was clipped by 1 base and J by 5 bases, with 14 bases between them. Germline lookup yields CDR1 SQVTM and CDR2 ANQGSEA. Remarks on this clonotype: Antigen unknown.

Quantitative molecular-barcoded 5'-RACE generated the TCR beta libraries. MiXCR, run by TCRdb on the 5' RACE reads, gives a single entry per CDR3 protein. This table has about 220,000 distinct CDR3 sequences, 6% to 8% appearing once. The V gene is TRBV29-1, the J gene TRBJ2-5, with D possibly being TRBD1 (5 bases). Sequences were obtained from blood, either unsorted or a sorted T cell fraction (not recorded which). The clonotype was recovered from a male donor with ankylosing spondylitis. The CDR3 reads CSVEAGQGMETQYF. CDR3 nucleotide sequence: TGCAGCGTTGAAGCGGGCCAGGGCATGGAGACCCAGTACTTC.